These 12 T cell receptor beta chains came from one sample sequenced in a study of cytomegalovirus exposure and HLA in healthy donors. The PCR contained 60 Vbeta and 13 Jbeta primers. Assay used: immunoSEQ multiplex PCR; TCRdb lists only in-frame clones, some missing. The sample holds over 50,000 clones, almost 70% seen once. Sequencing was done on a sample of PBMCs. The receptors come from a man between 40 and 49 years old in good health and CMV-seropositive.

V is TRBV25-1 and J is TRBJ2-3, with a weak D call TRBD2 (6 bases). V was shortened by 4 bases and J by 3 bases, with 8 bases between the two germline ends. This CDR3 has 13 residues. Germline V gives CDR1 MGHDK, CDR2 SYGVNS. Here the CDR3 reads CASSVGRTDTQYF. DNA for the CDR3: TGTGCCAGCAGTGTAGGGAGGACAGATACGCAGTATTTT.

In its sample, this clone was seen once. This chain joins TRBV10-3 and TRBJ2-4; 12 positions agree with TRBD2. With V trimmed by 6 bases and J by 3 bases, 6 bases remained unmatched. The germline V gene has CDR1 ENHRY and CDR2 SYGVKD. The CDR3 has 16 residues. In DNA form, the CDR3 reads TGTGCCATCAGACGGACTAGCGGGGCCATCAAAAACATTCAGTACTTC. This sequence encodes CAIRRTSGAIKNIQYF.

The V call is TRBV5-4, the J call TRBJ1-5; 8 nucleotides agree with TRBD1. Per the germline V gene, CDR1 is SGHNT and CDR2 is YYREEE (reference sequence). This CDR3 has 13 amino acids. J was trimmed by 7 bases and V by 4 bases; bases with no gene match: 4. CDR3 coding DNA: TGTGCCAGCAGCCCGGGACAGGACCAGCCCCAGCATTTT. Translated: CASSPGQDQPQHF.

This clone was counted a single time. The chain is built from TRBV5-1 and TRBJ1-4; perhaps TRBD1 as D (5 bases). V lost 3 bases and J lost 8, with 14 bases in between. Germline CDR1 is SGHRS and CDR2 is YFSETQ. This CDR3 comprises 14 residues. CDR3 DNA: TGCGCCAGCAGCTACCACTTGGAGGGGGAAAAACTGTTTTTT. Translation gives CASSYHLEGEKLFF.

The chain combines TRBV5-6 with TRBJ1-5; D not resolved. Germline values: CDR1 SGHDT, CDR2 YYEEEE. V was shortened by 2 bases and J by 7 bases, with 19 bases between the two germline ends. CDR3 length: 16 amino acids. The CDR3 protein is CASSFFRTGGGQPQHF. The CDR3 nucleotides read TGTGCCAGCAGCTTTTTTCGCACGGGTGGCGGACAGCCCCAGCATTTT. The whole variable domain, remainder taken from reference TRBV5-6 and TRBJ1-5, is DAGVTQSPTHLIKTRGQQVTLRCSPKSGHDTVSWYQQALGQGPQFIFQYYEEEERQRGNFPDRFSGHQFPNYSSELNVNALLLGDSALYLCASSFFRTGGGQPQHFGDGTRLSIL.

The chain links TRBV19 to TRBJ1-6, with D possibly TRBD1 on 6 matching bases. Germline CDR1 LNHDA, CDR2 SQIVND (reference sequence). This CDR3 region has 16 residues. V was shortened by 0 bases and J by 10 bases, with 16 bases between the two germline ends. The DNA for the CDR3 is TGTGCCAGTAGTATAGATCGTCCAGGGGCGAGCTCACCCCTCCACTTT. Amino acids: CASSIDRPGASSPLHF.

This chain connects TRBV7-8 to TRBJ1-2; 10 bases are a match to TRBD1. Germline V lookup: CDR1 SGHVS, CDR2 FQNEAQ. This CDR3 has 14 amino acids. Germline trimming cut 2 bases from V and 7 bases from J; bases unmatched to any gene: 4. The CDR3 bases are TGTGCCAGCAGCTTATCGGGACAGGGGCTTGGCTACACCTTC. It specifies CASSLSGQGLGYTF.

The rearrangement joins TRBV10-3 to TRBJ2-5, with D possibly matching TRBD1 (6 bases). Trimming cost V 8 bases and J 1 base, with 11 bases left between them. CDR3 size: 13 residues. The germline gives CDR1 ENHRY, CDR2 SYGVKD. The CDR3, as DNA: TGTGCCATCTCTAAAGGGGGCCAAGAGACCCAGTACTTC. This gives the protein CAISKGGQETQYF.

V usage is TRBV7-9 and J usage is TRBJ1-1; 7 bases are a match to TRBD1. Germline V gene data show CDR1 as SEHNR and CDR2 as FQNEAQ (reference sequence). This CDR3 is built from 13 residues. V lost 5 bases to trimming and J lost 7 bases; unmatched junction nucleotides: 7. CDR3: CASSLGGDSEAFF. CDR3 coding DNA: TGTGCCAGCAGCCTAGGGGGGGACAGTGAAGCTTTCTTT.

The chain links TRBV19 to TRBJ2-3; the match to TRBD2 covers 9 bases. V shed 4 bases, J shed 1 base, and the junction held 9 bases outside the gene matches. CDR1 and CDR2 (germline): LNHDA, SQIVND (reference sequence). This CDR3 region has 17 residues. The CDR3 coding sequence is TGTGCCAGTAGTACAGTATCGGGACTAGCCCGCACAGATACGCAGTATTTT. It specifies CASSTVSGLARTDTQYF.

V gene TRBV7-6 combines with J gene TRBJ2-5; 14 bases map to TRBD2. The CDR3 runs 16 residues. J was trimmed by 7 bases and V by 1 base; bases with no gene match: 5. From germline, CDR1 is SGHVS and CDR2 FNYEAQ. The CDR3 loop is CASSLGLAGGQGTQYF. The DNA of the CDR3 is TGTGCCAGCAGCTTAGGACTAGCGGGGGGGCAGGGGACCCAGTACTTC.

The CDR3 nucleotides are TGTGCCACCAGCAGAGGAGAGAGCTCCTACGAGCAGTACTTC. The encoded protein is CATSRGESSYEQYF. The V gene is TRBV15, the J gene TRBJ2-7; D gene uncertain. From germline, CDR1 is LNHNV and CDR2 YYDKDF (reference sequence). The CDR3 totals 14 residues. Trimming stripped 1 base from V and 0 bases from J, with 7 bases between.